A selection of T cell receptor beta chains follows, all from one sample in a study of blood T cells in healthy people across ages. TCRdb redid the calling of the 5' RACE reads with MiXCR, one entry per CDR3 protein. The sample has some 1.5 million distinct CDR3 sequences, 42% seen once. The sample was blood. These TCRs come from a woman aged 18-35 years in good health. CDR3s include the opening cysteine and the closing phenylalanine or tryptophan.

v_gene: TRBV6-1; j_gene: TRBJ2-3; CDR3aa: CASSPPGEDTDTQYF
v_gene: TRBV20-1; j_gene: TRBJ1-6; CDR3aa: CSARESAGGRPLHF
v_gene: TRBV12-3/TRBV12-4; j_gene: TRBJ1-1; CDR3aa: CASMEQSNTEAFF
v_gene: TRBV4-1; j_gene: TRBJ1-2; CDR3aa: CASSQDLNPRGYTF
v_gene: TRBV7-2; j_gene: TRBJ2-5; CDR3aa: CASSERIAGEQYF
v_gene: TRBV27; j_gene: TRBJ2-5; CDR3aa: CASSSGQGMAGEQYF
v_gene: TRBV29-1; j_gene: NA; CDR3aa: CSVEDRPATDNKGETQYF
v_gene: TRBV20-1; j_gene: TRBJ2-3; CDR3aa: CSARLALGRNTQYF
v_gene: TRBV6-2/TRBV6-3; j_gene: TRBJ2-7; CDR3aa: CATRDRGDEQYF
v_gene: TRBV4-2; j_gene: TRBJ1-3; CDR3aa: CASSQAAGSMGNTIYF
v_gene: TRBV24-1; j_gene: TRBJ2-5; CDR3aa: CATSDPRGFNEQYF
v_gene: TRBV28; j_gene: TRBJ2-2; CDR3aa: CASSLPGQGAWELFF
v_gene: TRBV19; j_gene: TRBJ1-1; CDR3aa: CASSIEGAGMNTEAFF
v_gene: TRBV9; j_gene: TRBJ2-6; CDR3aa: CASSVVPGANVLTF
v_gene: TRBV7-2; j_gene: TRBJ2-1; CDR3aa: CASSLPGGALNEQFF
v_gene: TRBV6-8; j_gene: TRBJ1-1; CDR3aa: CASSSLTEAFF
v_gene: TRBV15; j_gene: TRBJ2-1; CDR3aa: CATSRDMQGQSEQFF
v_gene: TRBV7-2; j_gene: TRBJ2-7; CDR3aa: CASSLGPYGAEQYF
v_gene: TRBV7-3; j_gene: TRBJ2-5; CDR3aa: CASSLTSGNEQYF
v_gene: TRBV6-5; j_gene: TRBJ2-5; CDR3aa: CASSYSTGTAREQYF
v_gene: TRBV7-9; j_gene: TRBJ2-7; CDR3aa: CASSLATRYEQYF
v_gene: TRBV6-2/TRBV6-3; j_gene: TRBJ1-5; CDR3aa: CATRDRNQPQHF
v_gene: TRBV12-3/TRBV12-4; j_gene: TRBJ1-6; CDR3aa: CASSGLGSPLHF
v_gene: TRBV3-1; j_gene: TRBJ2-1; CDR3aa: CASSNPNPDRGSEQFF
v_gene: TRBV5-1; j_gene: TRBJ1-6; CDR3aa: CASSLGERNSPLHF
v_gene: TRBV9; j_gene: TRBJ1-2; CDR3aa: CATSPGGRYYGYTF
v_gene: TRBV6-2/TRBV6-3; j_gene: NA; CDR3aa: CASSYGKSSYNEQYF
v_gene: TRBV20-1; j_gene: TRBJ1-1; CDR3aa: CSASRRAWSTWNTEAFF
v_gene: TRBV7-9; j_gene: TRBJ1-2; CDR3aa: CASSLADRIMGYTF
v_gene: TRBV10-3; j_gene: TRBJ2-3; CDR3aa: CAISESARNKADTQYF
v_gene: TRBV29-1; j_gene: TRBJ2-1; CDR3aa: CSVRGGGNEQFF
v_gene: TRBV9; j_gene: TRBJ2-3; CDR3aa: CASSVTGQLTDTQYF
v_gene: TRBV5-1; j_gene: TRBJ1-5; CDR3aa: CARSFSVNQPQHF
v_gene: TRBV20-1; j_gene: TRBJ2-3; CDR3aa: CSARRGRSDTQYF
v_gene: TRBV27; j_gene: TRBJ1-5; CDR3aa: CASSLSGVGNQPQHF
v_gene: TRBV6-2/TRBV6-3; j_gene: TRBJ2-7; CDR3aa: CASSYFGRERVDEQYF
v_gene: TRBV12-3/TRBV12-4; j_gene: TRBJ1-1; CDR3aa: CASRWDSEAFF
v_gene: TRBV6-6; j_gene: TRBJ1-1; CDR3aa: CASSKPGRDTEAFF
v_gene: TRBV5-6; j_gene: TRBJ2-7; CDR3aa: CASSLGVKGVEQYF
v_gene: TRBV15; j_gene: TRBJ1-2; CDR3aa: CATSRLRQGEDGYTF
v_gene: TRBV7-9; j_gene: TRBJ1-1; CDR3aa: CASSFPGGINTEAFF
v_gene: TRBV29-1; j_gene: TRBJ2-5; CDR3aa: CSVEAWGRGETQYF
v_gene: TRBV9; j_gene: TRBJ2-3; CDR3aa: CASGGPSVVTDTQYF